This passage covers 32 T cell receptor beta chains from one sample sequenced in a study of molecular identifiers for immune sequencing clone quantification. TCRdb independently ran MiXCR on the PCR reads; one entry per CDR3 protein. Here the sample spans some 680,000 distinct CDR3 sequences, approximately 24% being singletons. Sequencing used naive CD8+ T cells from blood, with Jurkat cell RNA spiked in. Subset described: FACS-sorted CD8+CD4-CCR7+CD45RA+ naive T cells. The receptors stem from a human donor in good health. Some libraries in this study had Jurkat cell RNA spiked in.

The chain is built from TRBV27 and TRBJ2-3; 8 bases are a match to TRBD2. The CDR3 has 17 amino acids. Trimming took 5 bases from V and 3 from J; bases not matched to a gene: 13. Germline V gene data show CDR1 as MNHEY and CDR2 as SMNVEV (reference sequence). The CDR3, as DNA: TGTGCCAGCAGTAAACAACGGGTAGCGGGAATTACAGATACGCAGTATTTT. Translating gives CASSKQRVAGITDTQYF.

J is TRBJ1-4 and V is TRBV19; no clear D. CDR1 is LNHDA, CDR2 SQIVND, per germline (reference sequence). CDR3 length equals 12 residues. The DNA for the CDR3 is TGTGCGAGCGGACTGGGATGGGAAAAACTGTTTTTT. It translates to CASGLGWEKLFF.

The CDR3 spells CSLRDTNTGELFF. CDR3 nucleotide sequence: TGCAGTCTTAGGGACACGAACACCGGGGAGCTGTTTTTT. The gene calls are TRBV20-1 and TRBJ2-2; D is possibly TRBD1 (6 bases). CDR1 DFQATT and CDR2 SNEGSKA come from the germline V gene (reference sequence). This CDR3 spans 13 amino acids. V lost 8 bases, J lost 0 bases, and 10 bases lay in between.

This clonotype has just a few counts. Germline is not matched at one junction end, which may reflect a read error. J is TRBJ2-4 and V is TRBV6-2 or TRBV6-3, with TRBD1 matching over 11 bases. Germline V gene sequence: CDR1 MNHEY, CDR2 SVGEGT. The CDR3 runs to 12 residues. The CDR3: CASSYSGTGGFF. For the CDR3, the DNA is TGTGCCAGCAGTTACTCCGGGACAGGGGGTTTCTTC.

Only a few counts were recorded for this clonotype. The V call is TRBV5-6, the J call TRBJ1-1; possibly TRBD1 for D (5 bases). CDR3 size: 15 residues. V was clipped by 3 bases and J by 0 bases, with 12 bases between them. Germline CDR1 is SGHDT and CDR2 is YYEEEE. The DNA of the CDR3 is TGTGCCAGCAGCTCCGAACAGGTAATGAACACTGAAGCTTTCTTT. This encodes CASSSEQVMNTEAFF.

The rearrangement uses TRBV19 and TRBJ1-5; 7 positions match TRBD1. The CDR3 runs to 15 residues. Germline CDR1 reads LNHDA; CDR2 reads SQIVND (reference sequence). V was pared by 11 bases and J by 1 base, with 11 bases of the junction left unmatched. The chain's CDR3 is CACTQYRGSNQPQHF. The CDR3 DNA is TGTGCCTGTACCCAATACAGGGGAAGCAATCAGCCCCAGCATTTT.

With regard to this clonotype: A much larger clone lies one base from this, so it may be a read error. The chain uses TRBV10-2 and TRBJ1-2; D gene unclear. Germline V gene lookup returns CDR1 WSHSY and CDR2 SAAADI. This CDR3 region has 12 residues. Trimming cost V 4 bases and J 4 bases, with 7 bases left between them. This CDR3 is CASSGGIYGYTF. CDR3 bases: TGCGCCAGCAGTGGAGGAATCTATGGCTACACCTTC.

This clonotype was found many times. The gene calls are TRBV5-5 and TRBJ1-3; D not resolved. CDR1 and CDR2 (germline): SGHKS, YYEKEE (reference sequence). This CDR3 has 16 residues. Trimming removed 2 bases from V and 0 bases from J, with 12 bases in between. The CDR3 DNA reads TGTGCCAGCAGCTTCCTGCACGGCCTCTCTGGAAACACCATATATTTT. It codes for CASSFLHGLSGNTIYF.

At least ten counts were recorded for this clonotype. CDR3 nucleotides: TGTGCCAGCAGCACGACAGGGAAGACAGATACGCAGTATTTT. Translating gives CASSTTGKTDTQYF. This chain links TRBV5-4 with TRBJ2-3; 7 bases agree with TRBD1. Per the germline V gene, CDR1 is SGHNT and CDR2 is YYREEE (reference sequence). The CDR3 length is 14 residues. The ends lost 4 bases at V and 3 bases at J; junction bases unmatched: 5. The entire variable domain, with the rest obtained from reference TRBV5-4 and TRBJ2-3, is as follows: ETGVTQSPTHLIKTRGQQVTLRCSSQSGHNTVSWYQQALGQGPQFIFQYYREEENGRGNFPPRFSGLQFPNYSSELNVNALELDDSALYLCASSTTGKTDTQYFGPGTRLTVL.

This clonotype was recorded at least ten times. The rearrangement links TRBV12-3 or TRBV12-4 to TRBJ1-1; 10 positions match TRBD1. CDR3 length: 12 residues. Trimming took 5 bases from V and 11 from J; bases not matched to a gene: 5. The CDR3 is CASSAGTGDAFF. In nucleotides, the CDR3 is TGTGCCAGCAGTGCCGGGACAGGGGACGCTTTCTTT.

This clonotype came up many times. V usage is TRBV30 and J usage is TRBJ1-1, with TRBD1 matching 7 bases. The V gene end was trimmed by 5 bases and the J gene end by 3 bases; junction bases not matched to a gene: 6. This CDR3 is built from 13 residues. Germline-derived CDR1 and CDR2 are GTSNPN and SVGIG (reference sequence). In DNA form, the CDR3 reads TGTGCCTGGTCCCCCAGGGGGTACACTGAAGCTTTCTTT. Translated, it gives CAWSPRGYTEAFF.

This clonotype was detected only a few times. The gene calls are TRBV13 and TRBJ2-7, with TRBD1 matching 8 bases. The V segment lost 4 bases and the J segment 1 base; nucleotides outside the gene matches: 3. The CDR3 spans 14 residues. The germline V gene has CDR1 PRHDT and CDR2 FYEKMQ (reference sequence). CDR3 loop: CASSSHRGSYEQYF. CDR3 nucleotide sequence: TGTGCCAGCAGCTCGCACAGGGGGTCCTACGAGCAGTACTTC.

This clonotype occurred a few times. This chain joins TRBV7-9 and TRBJ2-5, with 10 positions matching TRBD1. The CDR3 runs to 16 residues. Germline CDR1 and CDR2: SEHNR and FQNEAQ (reference sequence). The junction had 6 bases not matched to a gene; V was cut back by 5 bases and J by 0 bases. This CDR3 reads CASSRPDRGDQETQYF. CDR3 nucleotides: TGTGCCAGCAGCAGGCCGGACAGGGGGGACCAAGAGACCCAGTACTTC. Looking up the rest from reference TRBV7-9 and TRBJ2-5 gives the full variable domain: DTGVSQNPRHKITKRGQNVTFRCDPISEHNRLYWYRQTLGQGPEFLTYFQNEAQLEKSRLLSDRFSAERPKGSFSTLEIQRTEQGDSAMYLCASSRPDRGDQETQYFGPGTRLLVL.

This sequence joins TRBV5-3 and TRBJ2-7; possibly TRBD2 for D (5 bases). Being an ORF, TRBV5-3 has a function that is uncertain. Trimming left V 8 bases short and J 5 bases short, with 20 bases between. The CDR3 is 14 residues long. This chain's CDR3 is CASARGVAPNEQYF. CDR3 nucleotide sequence: TGTGCCAGCGCCCGTGGGGTAGCGCCGAACGAGCAGTACTTC.

The rearrangement joins TRBV13 to TRBJ1-2, with D hard to call. V was shortened by 0 bases and J by 6 bases, with 17 bases between the two germline ends. The germline V gene has CDR1 PRHDT and CDR2 FYEKMQ (reference sequence). CDR3 length: 16 amino acids. Here the CDR3 reads CASSLGTGSYLDGYTF. The CDR3, as DNA: TGTGCCAGCAGCTTAGGTACGGGGAGTTATCTAGATGGCTACACCTTC.

The CDR3 DNA reads TGTGCCAGTAATTTTGGGGGCCGGAGCTCCTACAATGAGCAGTTCTTC. This translates into CASNFGGRSSYNEQFF. The chain is built from TRBV19 and TRBJ2-1, with D perhaps matching TRBD1 (6 bases). The CDR3 is 16 amino acids. V gave up 7 bases and J gave up 0 bases, with 16 bases separating them. Germline V gives CDR1 LNHDA, CDR2 SQIVND (reference sequence).

This clonotype showed up many times. The chain combines TRBV4-1 with TRBJ2-7; D gene unclear. From germline, CDR1 is MGHRA and CDR2 YSYEKL. Deletions cut 1 base from V and 3 bases from J, with 7 bases between. The CDR3 covers 13 residues. This CDR3 is CASSQGNSYEQYF. The DNA for the CDR3 is TGCGCCAGCAGCCAAGGTAACAGCTACGAGCAGTACTTC.

The chain is built from TRBV6-4 and TRBJ2-1; 7 bases fit TRBD1. The germline CDR1 and CDR2 sequences are MRHNA and SNTAGT. J lost 7 bases, V lost 5 bases, and 11 bases had no gene match. CDR3 size: 15 residues. CDR3 sequence: CASSRDRSTGNEQFF. CDR3 nucleotides: TGTGCCAGCAGTAGGGACAGATCCACGGGGAATGAGCAGTTCTTC.

This clonotype was recorded at least ten times. The gene calls are TRBV7-9 and TRBJ2-7; D is unclear. The CDR3 sequence is 14 residues long. V was clipped by 1 base and J by 1 base, with 8 bases between them. Germline assignment: CDR1 SEHNR and CDR2 FQNEAQ (reference sequence). Here the CDR3 reads CASSLGVGSYEQYF. In nucleotides, the CDR3 is TGTGCCAGCAGCTTAGGTGTCGGGTCCTACGAGCAGTACTTC.

This clonotype was seen more than once but under ten times. CDR3 in amino acids: CASSMLGSKYNEQFF. The CDR3 bases are TGTGCCAGTAGTATGCTCGGGAGCAAGTACAATGAGCAGTTCTTC. This chain connects TRBV19 to TRBJ2-1; weak D call: TRBD2 (6 bases). Germline assignment: CDR1 LNHDA and CDR2 SQIVND (reference sequence). This CDR3 is built from 15 residues. Trimming left V 3 bases short and J 4 bases short, with 13 bases between.

This chain connects TRBV6-2 or TRBV6-3 to TRBJ2-2, with D unresolved. Looked up from germline, CDR1 is MNHEY and CDR2 is SVGEGT. The CDR3 has 12 amino acids. V lost 2 bases, J lost 6 bases, and 4 bases lay in between. The CDR3 nucleotides read TGTGCCAGCAGTTACGTCTCCGGGGAGCTGTTTTTT. This gives the protein CASSYVSGELFF.

This rearrangement joins TRBV7-3 to TRBJ2-3; 8 nucleotides agree with TRBD2. CDR1 and CDR2 (germline): SGHTA, FQGTGA. Germline trimming cut 5 bases from V and 2 bases from J; bases unmatched to any gene: 12. There are 17 residues in the CDR3. Written as DNA, the CDR3 is TGTGCCAGCAGCCCAGGGGCCACTAGCGGCTACACAGATACGCAGTATTTT. Translating it yields CASSPGATSGYTDTQYF.

This clonotype was seen ten or more times. In DNA, the CDR3 is TGTGCCAGCAATCTATATAGCAATCAGCCCCAGCATTTT. It yields the protein CASNLYSNQPQHF. The genes are TRBV27 and TRBJ1-5; D unresolved. The CDR3 totals 13 residues. Per the germline V gene, CDR1 is MNHEY and CDR2 is SMNVEV (reference sequence). The V and J ends lost 7 bases and 0 bases respectively, with 7 bases between them.

In the case of this clonotype: A much bigger clone sits one base away, suggesting this may be a read error. This chain connects TRBV7-6 to TRBJ1-4; unclear D gene. V was shortened by 1 base and J by 11 bases, with 20 bases between the two germline ends. The germline V gene encodes CDR1 SGHVS and CDR2 FNYEAQ. The CDR3 has 16 amino acids. As DNA, the CDR3 is TGTGCCAGCAGCTTAGTAACGGGAACAGCGTTTCGGAAACTGTTTTTT. Its translation: CASSLVTGTAFRKLFF.

This clonotype was observed many times. The chain couples TRBV28 to TRBJ2-7; TRBD2 might be the D (6 bases). The CDR3 is 17 amino acids. Germline-derived CDR1 and CDR2 are MDHEN and SYDVKM. Trimming left V 6 bases short and J 2 bases short, with 23 bases between. In DNA, the CDR3 is TGTGCCAGCAGCTATCCGGAGGAGGGGTTAATCCCCTACGAGCAGTACTTC. Translated, it gives CASSYPEEGLIPYEQYF.

V and J are TRBV24-1 and TRBJ2-3, with TRBD2 identical over 13 bases. The J segment lost 4 bases and the V segment lost 5 bases, leaving 14 bases of the junction unmatched. Per the germline V gene, CDR1 is KGHDR and CDR2 is SFDVKD. This CDR3 contains 19 residues. The CDR3 DNA follows: TGTGCCACCAGTGGCCCCGGGACTAGCGGGGTGGCAGGGCCAGATACGCAGTATTTT. Translating it yields CATSGPGTSGVAGPDTQYF.

This clonotype was seen repeatedly, ten times or more. The chain uses TRBV6-1 and TRBJ2-1; 9 positions agree with TRBD1. The CDR3 consists of 15 residues. V lost 1 base and J lost 9; bases outside the gene matches: 7. Germline lookup yields CDR1 MNHNS and CDR2 SASEGT. CDR3 amino acids: CASSEDRTGVSEQFF. The CDR3 DNA reads as TGTGCCAGCAGTGAAGATAGGACAGGGGTTAGTGAGCAGTTCTTC.

The chain has TRBV20-1 and TRBJ1-2, with 9 bases lining up with TRBD1. Trimming at V came to 6 bases and at J to 0 bases, leaving 11 bases not matched to a gene. CDR1 is DFQATT and CDR2 is SNEGSKA in the germline V gene (reference sequence). This CDR3 has 16 residues. CDR3 bases: TGCAGTGCCGAACCGGGACAGGGTCTATCTAACTATGGCTACACCTTC. It yields the protein CSAEPGQGLSNYGYTF.

This clonotype was found a few times. The chain recombines TRBV6-5 with TRBJ2-1; 8 bases agree with TRBD2. CDR3 length equals 16 residues. Germline V gene sequence: CDR1 MNHEY, CDR2 SVGAGI. The V segment lost 0 bases and the J segment 3 bases; nucleotides outside the gene matches: 4. For the CDR3, the DNA is TGTGCCAGCAGTTACTCGTGGCTAGCGGGCTACAATGAGCAGTTCTTC. Translation: CASSYSWLAGYNEQFF.

On this clonotype itself: A much larger clone lies one base from this, so it may be a read error. The chain combines TRBV5-6 with TRBJ2-7; D possibly corresponds to TRBD1 (5 bases). CDR1 SGHDT and CDR2 YYEEEE come from the germline V gene. The CDR3 is 13 amino acids. For the CDR3, the DNA is TGTGCCAGCTCCTGGGTCCAGGGCTACGAGCAGCACTTC. It specifies CASSWVQGYEQHF.

The chain has TRBV28 and TRBJ2-6; D remains ambiguous. V gave up 5 bases and J gave up 2 bases, with 10 bases separating them. The germline CDR1 and CDR2 sequences are MDHEN and SYDVKM. CDR3 length: 15 residues. Here the CDR3 DNA reads TGTGCCAGCAGTCCGAGACTGGCTGGGGCCAACGTCCTGACTTTC. The encoded protein is CASSPRLAGANVLTF.

Many counts were recorded for this clonotype. The chain recombines TRBV19 with TRBJ1-5, with TRBD1 matching over 7 bases. This CDR3 region has 12 residues. Germline CDR1 LNHDA, CDR2 SQIVND (reference sequence). With V trimmed by 6 bases and J by 6 bases, 2 bases remained unmatched. The CDR3 spells CASRTGLQPQHF. The CDR3 DNA reads as TGTGCCAGTAGGACAGGGCTTCAGCCCCAGCATTTT.